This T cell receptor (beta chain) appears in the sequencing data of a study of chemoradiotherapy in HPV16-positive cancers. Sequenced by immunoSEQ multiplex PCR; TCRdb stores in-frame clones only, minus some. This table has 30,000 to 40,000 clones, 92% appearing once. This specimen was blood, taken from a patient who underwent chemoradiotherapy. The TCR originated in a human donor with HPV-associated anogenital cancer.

The CDR3 sequence: CASRRGAPNYEQYF. DNA for the CDR3: TGTGCCAGCAGGAGGGGGGCCCCGAACTACGAGCAGTACTTC. The chain joins TRBV19 to TRBJ2-7, with D perhaps TRBD1 or TRBD2 (6 bases each). The ends were cut back, 9 bases at V and 3 bases at J, with 18 bases in the middle. CDR1 and CDR2 from the germline V gene are LNHDA and SQIVND (reference sequence). This CDR3 spans 14 amino acids. Filled out from reference TRBV19 and TRBJ2-7, the complete variable domain reads DGGITQSPKYLFRKEGQNVTLSCEQNLNHDAMYWYRQDPGQGLRLIYYSQIVNDFQKGDIAEGYSVSREKKESFPLTVTSAQKNPTAFYLCASRRGAPNYEQYFGPGTRLTVT.